The clone carrying this T cell receptor beta chain was seen only a few times. The data derive from a study of T-cell reconstitution after alpha-beta-depleted transplantation in children. This CDR3 is 13 amino acids long. Germline V lookup: CDR1 SQVTM, CDR2 ANQGSEA. The V end lost 8 bases, the J end lost 5 bases, and 16 bases lay between the germline ends. As it was prepared, the TCRbeta library received unique molecular identifiers. TCRdb passed the PCR reads through MiXCR, listing each CDR3 protein once. This sample carries roughly 790,000 distinct CDR3 sequences, roughly 16% of them seen once, and the ten largest clones take about 5%.

Sample: PBMCs, mostly from graft donor cells, taken 360 days after TCRalphabeta/CD19-depleted stem cell transplant. This TCR was sampled from a male patient between 10 and 17 years old who had a stem cell transplant for acute lymphoblastic leukemia, so the T cells may come from the graft donor. J is TRBJ2-4 and V is TRBV29-1; a possible D gene is TRBD1 (6 bases). This chain's CDR3 is CSIEDSLENIQYF. CDR3 bases: TGCAGCATAGAGGACAGCCTCGAAAACATTCAGTACTTC.